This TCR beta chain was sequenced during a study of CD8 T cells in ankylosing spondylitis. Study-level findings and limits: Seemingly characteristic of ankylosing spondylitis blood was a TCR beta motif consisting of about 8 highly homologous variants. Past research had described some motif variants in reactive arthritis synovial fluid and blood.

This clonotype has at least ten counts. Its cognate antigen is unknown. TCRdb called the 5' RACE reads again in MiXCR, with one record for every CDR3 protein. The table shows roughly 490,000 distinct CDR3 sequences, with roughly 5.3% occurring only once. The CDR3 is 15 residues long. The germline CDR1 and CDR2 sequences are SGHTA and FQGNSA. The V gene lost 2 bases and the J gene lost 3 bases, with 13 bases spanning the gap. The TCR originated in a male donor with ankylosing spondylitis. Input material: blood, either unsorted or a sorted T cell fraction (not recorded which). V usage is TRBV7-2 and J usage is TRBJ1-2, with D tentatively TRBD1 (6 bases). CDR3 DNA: TGTGCCAGCAGCTTATTCCCAGGGGCGGACTATGGCTACACCTTC. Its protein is CASSLFPGADYGYTF.